One sample yielded the 21 T cell receptor beta chains listed below, sequenced in a study of blood T cell repertoires in COVID-19. Sequenced by immunoSEQ multiplex PCR; TCRdb stores in-frame clones only, minus some. The data contain roughly 46,000 clones, about 85% of them singletons. The sequenced material came from PBMCs or T cells enriched from blood (not recorded which). These receptors came from a woman between 50 and 59 years old who had recovered from COVID-19.

This chain connects TRBV3-1 (or the pseudogene TRBV3-2) to TRBJ1-1; D remains ambiguous. V shed 0 bases and J shed 5 bases, with 10 bases lying between them. In germline, CDR1 is LGHDT, CDR2 YNNKEL (reference sequence). The CDR3 is made up of 14 amino acids. The CDR3 loop is CASSQDVRGTEAFF. CDR3 nucleotide sequence: TGTGCCAGCAGCCAAGATGTACGGGGAACTGAAGCTTTCTTT.

V gene TRBV7-9 combines with J gene TRBJ2-7; D might be TRBD1 (6 bases). The germline V gene encodes CDR1 SEHNR and CDR2 FQNEAQ (reference sequence). CDR3 size: 15 residues. V lost 5 bases and J 0 bases, leaving 14 bases between the germline ends. In DNA, the CDR3 is TGTGCCAGCAGCCCGGGACGGACAGACTCCTACGAGCAGTACTTC. Translating gives CASSPGRTDSYEQYF.

The chain carries TRBV7-9 and TRBJ2-2, with 11 bases lining up with TRBD1. The CDR3 is 16 amino acids. Trimming took 4 bases from V and 7 from J; bases not matched to a gene: 8. Germline-derived CDR1 and CDR2 are SEHNR and FQNEAQ (reference sequence). The CDR3: CASSSTGTGGYGELFF. CDR3 bases: TGTGCCAGCAGCTCTACCGGGACAGGGGGTTACGGGGAGCTGTTTTTT.

CDR3 sequence: CASSLVFVGGGADTQYF. CDR3 coding DNA: TGTGCCAGCAGCTTGGTTTTCGTCGGGGGAGGCGCAGATACGCAGTATTTT. The chain uses TRBV5-4 and TRBJ2-3; D is perhaps TRBD2 (6 bases). Per the germline V gene, CDR1 is SGHNT and CDR2 is YYREEE (reference sequence). CDR3 length equals 17 residues. Trimming shortened V by 0 bases and J by 4 bases, and 18 bases separated the two germline ends.

The chain recombines TRBV6-5 with TRBJ2-7, with D perhaps matching TRBD1 (6 bases). Trimming removed 10 bases from V and 2 bases from J, with 18 bases in between. The CDR3 consists of 14 residues. Germline CDR1 reads MNHEY; CDR2 reads SVGAGI. Written as DNA, the CDR3 is TGTGCCACGTCTCGAGGGGGATCCGCCTACGAGCAGTACTTC. As protein: CATSRGGSAYEQYF.

In its sample, this clone was seen a few times. The V call is TRBV15, the J call TRBJ1-5; a possible D gene is TRBD1 (5 bases). This CDR3 is built from 14 residues. The germline gives CDR1 LNHNV, CDR2 YYDKDF (reference sequence). Trimming removed 0 bases from V and 7 bases from J, with 10 bases in between. The CDR3 DNA sequence: TGTGCCACCAGCAGAGATCGTAGGGGACAGCCCCAGCATTTT. This translates into CATSRDRRGQPQHF.

The chain couples TRBV3-1 (or the pseudogene TRBV3-2) to TRBJ2-5, with 12 bases that match TRBD2. The CDR3 runs 17 residues. V shed 1 base, J shed 6 bases, and the junction held 9 bases outside the gene matches. Per the germline V gene, CDR1 is LGHDT and CDR2 is YNNKEL (reference sequence). The CDR3 spells CASSQASTSGRWKTQYF. The CDR3 bases are TGTGCCAGCAGCCAAGCCAGTACTAGCGGGAGGTGGAAGACCCAGTACTTC.

The rearrangement links TRBV18 to TRBJ2-5; no definite D call. This CDR3 has 11 residues. Deletions cut 6 bases from V and 5 bases from J, with 7 bases between. The germline CDR1 and CDR2 sequences are KGHSH and LQKENI. CDR3: CASSPRETQYF. CDR3 nucleotides: TGTGCCAGCTCCCCTAGGGAGACCCAGTACTTC.

The rearrangement links TRBV2 to TRBJ2-6; the D gene is possibly TRBD2 (5 bases). Per the germline V gene, CDR1 is SNHLY and CDR2 is FYNNEI. The V end lost 6 bases, the J end lost 0 bases, and 12 bases lay between the germline ends. The length of the CDR3 is 16 residues. Here the CDR3 DNA reads TGTGCCAGCAGACTGGCTAGCTACTCTGGGGCCAACGTCCTGACTTTC. This codes for CASRLASYSGANVLTF.

This clone was seen only once. The chain uses TRBV28 and TRBJ1-2; 10 bases are shared with TRBD1. With 6 bases clipped from V and 8 bases from J, the junction kept 6 bases outside the gene matches. This CDR3 is 13 amino acids long. CDR1 and CDR2 (germline): MDHEN, SYDVKM. As DNA, the CDR3 is TGTGCCAGCAGGACAGGGGGCGTAGAGGGCTACACCTTC. It is translated as CASRTGGVEGYTF.

V is TRBV19 and J is TRBJ1-4; D is uncertain. Trimming cost V 7 bases and J 0 bases, with 9 bases left between them. CDR3 length: 14 amino acids. Germline assignment: CDR1 LNHDA and CDR2 SQIVND (reference sequence). CDR3 in DNA: TGTGCCAGTACTGACATTGCAACTAATGAAAAACTGTTTTTT. Its protein is CASTDIATNEKLFF.

The V and J genes are TRBV19 and TRBJ1-1, with D hard to call. The CDR3 extends over 14 amino acids. V was trimmed by 2 bases and J by 0 bases, leaving 7 bases between them. The germline V gene has CDR1 LNHDA and CDR2 SQIVND (reference sequence). CDR3 amino acids: CASSIMGMNTEAFF. In nucleotides, the CDR3 is TGTGCCAGTAGTATAATGGGCATGAACACTGAAGCTTTCTTT.

This rearrangement joins TRBV4-2 to TRBJ2-6; TRBD1 matches 9 bases. CDR1 is LGHNA, CDR2 YNFKEQ, per germline. The CDR3 length is 18 residues. J was trimmed by 3 bases and V by 1 base; bases with no gene match: 7. The CDR3 DNA reads as TGTGCCAGCAGCCAAGCCCGGGGACAGGGAGGTGGGGCCAACGTCCTGACTTTC. Encoded protein: CASSQARGQGGGANVLTF.

In its sample, this clone was seen once. The rearrangement joins TRBV7-9 to TRBJ1-4, with TRBD1 matching over 7 bases. Trimming at V came to 1 base and at J to 7 bases, leaving 3 bases not matched to a gene. Looked up from germline, CDR1 is SEHNR and CDR2 is FQNEAQ (reference sequence). The CDR3 loop spans 14 amino acids. The DNA for the CDR3 is TGTGCCAGCAGCTTAGACAGGGGTTTTGAAAAACTGTTTTTT. Residues: CASSLDRGFEKLFF.

The chain carries TRBV30 and TRBJ2-5; weak D call: TRBD1 (6 bases). CDR1 is GTSNPN, CDR2 SVGIG, per germline (reference sequence). This CDR3 is built from 11 residues. Trimming left V 5 bases short and J 11 bases short, with 15 bases between. The CDR3: CAWGTGSSQYF. CDR3 bases: TGTGCCTGGGGAACAGGGTCTTCGCAGTACTTC.

This chain joins TRBV7-8 and TRBJ2-3; no reliable D call. Germline CDR1 reads SGHVS; CDR2 reads FQNEAQ. CDR3 size: 14 residues. V shed 6 bases and J shed 2 bases, with 12 bases lying between them. The CDR3 DNA follows: TGTGCCAGCAGTCGAGACCACACCACAGATACGCAGTATTTT. The encoded protein is CASSRDHTTDTQYF. The whole variable domain, remainder taken from reference TRBV7-8 and TRBJ2-3, is GAGVSQSPRYKVAKRGQDVALRCDPISGHVSLFWYQQALGQGPEFLTYFQNEAQLDKSGLPSDRFFAERPEGSVSTLKIQRTQQEDSAVYLCASSRDHTTDTQYFGPGTRLTVL.

This chain links TRBV7-9 with TRBJ1-2; D call uncertain. This CDR3 has 13 amino acids. From germline, CDR1 is SEHNR and CDR2 FQNEAQ (reference sequence). The V end lost 8 bases, the J end lost 8 bases, and 18 bases lay between the germline ends. CDR3 residues: CASQVGGGQGYTF. CDR3 bases: TGTGCCAGCCAGGTGGGAGGCGGGCAAGGCTACACCTTC.

V is TRBV2 and J is TRBJ1-1, with D unresolved. Germline V gene lookup returns CDR1 SNHLY and CDR2 FYNNEI. This CDR3 comprises 13 residues. Trimming took off 3 bases at V and 1 base at J, with 6 bases between the two ends. The CDR3 region has the DNA TGTGCCAGCAGTGAGGAGGAGAACACTGAAGCTTTCTTT. Translating gives CASSEEENTEAFF.

The chain couples TRBV18 to TRBJ2-5; D gene uncertain. Trimming shortened V by 2 bases and J by 3 bases, and 13 bases separated the two germline ends. The CDR3 runs to 15 residues. From germline, CDR1 is KGHSH and CDR2 LQKENI. CDR3 nucleotides: TGTGCCAGCTCACCAAATAAAGCCACAGAAGAGACCCAGTACTTC. Protein sequence: CASSPNKATEETQYF.

This chain links TRBV13 with TRBJ2-1; 14 nucleotides agree with TRBD2. The CDR3 has 17 residues. V was clipped by 5 bases and J by 7 bases; unmatched bases: 10. Germline V gene data show CDR1 as PRHDT and CDR2 as FYEKMQ (reference sequence). As DNA, the CDR3 is TGTGCCAGCAGCCTAGCCTACCGACTAGCGGGGGGGAATGAGCAGTTCTTC. Residues: CASSLAYRLAGGNEQFF.

The CDR3 DNA reads as TGTGCCAGCAGCCTAACCCAGGGGGCTAGGGCTTTCTTT. Protein sequence: CASSLTQGARAFF. The V gene is TRBV7-9, the J gene TRBJ1-1, with 8 bases that match TRBD1. The CDR3 is made up of 13 amino acids. Per the germline V gene, CDR1 is SEHNR and CDR2 is FQNEAQ (reference sequence). With 5 bases clipped from V and 11 bases from J, the junction kept 10 bases outside the gene matches.